The 21 T cell receptor beta chains below come from one sample, sequenced in a study of blood T cell repertoires in COVID-19 (TCRdb year 2020). Libraries were constructed by the immunoSEQ multiplex PCR assay. Sourced from immuneACCESS, this table was stored by TCRdb with only in-frame sequences that have V and J called. A share of the clones is absent; for the studies checked, an unresolved V gene accounts for under half, and the remainder has no known explanation. The sample includes a few hundred thousand clones, with roughly 84% observed a single time. The ten largest make up 13% of the sample. Input material: peripheral blood. Receptors originate from a human donor in a cohort sampled during active COVID-19.

The V gene is TRBV27, the J gene TRBJ2-2; 11 nucleotides match TRBD2. This CDR3 is built from 16 residues. Germline assignment: CDR1 MNHEY and CDR2 SMNVEV (reference sequence). The ends lost 5 bases at V and 2 bases at J; junction bases unmatched: 4. The DNA of the CDR3 is TGTGCCAGCAGTCGCGGGACTAGCGGAAACACCGGGGAGCTGTTTTTT. Its translation: CASSRGTSGNTGELFF.

This clone has a single count. The chain has TRBV6-2 or TRBV6-3 and TRBJ2-3; the match to TRBD2 covers 8 bases. There are 16 residues in the CDR3. Looked up from germline, CDR1 is MNHEY and CDR2 is SVGEGT. J gave up 2 bases and V 6 bases, and 10 bases lay outside the gene matches. The CDR3 coding sequence is TGTGCCAGCAGCTCCCAACTAGCGGTAAACACAGATACGCAGTATTTT. Amino acid sequence: CASSSQLAVNTDTQYF.

This clone has only one observation. The chain carries TRBV2 and TRBJ1-5, with a tentative D call TRBD1 (5 bases). The CDR3 contains 15 residues. Germline CDR1 is SNHLY and CDR2 is FYNNEI. Trimming removed 4 bases at V and 1 base at J, with 11 bases between. CDR3 region: CASSGPQGSNQPQHF. The CDR3 DNA follows: TGTGCCAGCAGTGGCCCTCAGGGAAGCAATCAGCCCCAGCATTTT. Drawing the rest from reference TRBV2 and TRBJ1-5, the complete variable domain is EPEVTQTPSHQVTQMGQEVILRCVPISNHLYFYWYRQILGQKVEFLVSFYNNEISEKSEIFDDQFSVERPDGSNFTLKIRSTKLEDSAMYFCASSGPQGSNQPQHFGDGTRLSIL.

V gene TRBV2 combines with J gene TRBJ2-3; 9 nucleotides align to TRBD2. With 7 bases clipped from V and 0 bases from J, the junction kept 8 bases outside the gene matches. The CDR3 is 16 residues long. The V gene's germline CDR1 is SNHLY and CDR2 FYNNEI. The CDR3 bases are TGTGCCAGCATTATCAGGACTAGCGTAAGCACAGATACGCAGTATTTT. Protein: CASIIRTSVSTDTQYF.

The chain carries TRBV23-1 and TRBJ2-1, with 9 positions matching TRBD1. TRBV23-1 carries the ORF label, with uncertain function. CDR3 length equals 17 residues. V trimming: 1 base; J trimming: 6 bases; junction bases outside the gene matches: 10. This CDR3 reads CASSQYGYGTGINEQFF. CDR3 DNA: TGCGCCAGCAGTCAATACGGATACGGGACAGGGATCAATGAGCAGTTCTTC.

This clone has just a few counts. This chain uses TRBV5-1 with TRBJ1-1; 7 positions match TRBD1. CDR3 length equals 15 residues. J was trimmed by 4 bases and V by 1 base; bases with no gene match: 7. CDR1 is SGHRS, CDR2 YFSETQ, per germline. The CDR3 is CASSLNRGGGTEAFF. CDR3 nucleotides: TGCGCCAGCAGCTTGAACAGGGGAGGAGGCACTGAAGCTTTCTTT.

This sequence joins TRBV30 and TRBJ2-1; 13 bases are a match to TRBD2. CDR3 length equals 20 residues. Germline V gene sequence: CDR1 GTSNPN, CDR2 SVGIG (reference sequence). J lost 2 bases, V lost 2 bases, and 15 bases had no gene match. The CDR3 loop reads CAWSPIGGLAGVWTYNEQFF. The CDR3 region has the DNA TGTGCCTGGAGTCCCATCGGAGGACTAGCGGGAGTCTGGACCTACAATGAGCAGTTCTTC.

The gene calls are TRBV28 and TRBJ2-7, with a possible D match to TRBD1 (5 bases). The CDR3 totals 12 residues. Per the germline V gene, CDR1 is MDHEN and CDR2 is SYDVKM. Trimming pared 6 bases from V and 3 bases from J, leaving 9 bases between. CDR3 in amino acids: CASSPDSYEQYF. The CDR3, as DNA: TGTGCCAGCAGCCCCGACAGCTACGAGCAGTACTTC.

The V gene is TRBV10-2, the J gene TRBJ2-1, with 11 bases matching TRBD2. This CDR3 is 15 amino acids long. The J segment lost 0 bases and the V segment lost 7 bases, leaving 2 bases of the junction unmatched. The germline gives CDR1 WSHSY, CDR2 SAAADI. The CDR3 sequence is CASKTSGTSYNEQFF. CDR3 in DNA: TGCGCCAGCAAGACTAGCGGGACCTCCTACAATGAGCAGTTCTTC.

J is TRBJ1-6 and V is TRBV2; 10 nucleotides match TRBD1. The ends lost 5 bases at V and 9 bases at J; junction bases unmatched: 7. Germline loops: CDR1 SNHLY, CDR2 FYNNEI. CDR3 length equals 15 residues. CDR3 residues: CASSRDRGLGSPLHF. The DNA of the CDR3 is TGTGCCAGCAGTCGAGACAGGGGGCTTGGTTCACCCCTCCACTTT.

The chain has TRBV5-1 and TRBJ2-5; 8 bases are shared with TRBD2. The CDR3 extends over 19 amino acids. Trimming removed 0 bases from V and 5 bases from J; junction bases left unmatched: 18. Germline values: CDR1 SGHRS, CDR2 YFSETQ. CDR3 region: CASSLESVSSGRLLETQYF. The DNA of the CDR3 is TGCGCCAGCAGCTTGGAATCTGTCTCTAGCGGGCGCCTTTTGGAGACCCAGTACTTC.

V is TRBV4-1 and J is TRBJ2-3; D is perhaps TRBD1 (6 bases). Germline CDR1 and CDR2: MGHRA and YSYEKL. The length of the CDR3 is 16 residues. The V end lost 1 base, the J end lost 4 bases, and 15 bases lay between the germline ends. CDR3 amino acids: CASSQGQGWEPDTQYF. CDR3 in DNA: TGCGCCAGCAGCCAAGGCCAGGGGTGGGAGCCAGATACGCAGTATTTT.

V usage is TRBV7-9 and J usage is TRBJ1-1, with D perhaps TRBD1 (5 bases). With 4 bases removed from V and 10 bases from J, the gap between germline ends came to 16 bases. This CDR3 spans 13 amino acids. Germline V gene lookup returns CDR1 SEHNR and CDR2 FQNEAQ (reference sequence). The CDR3 DNA reads TGTGCCAGCAGCTCCCCGGGACTCAATAGAGCTTTCTTT. It translates to CASSSPGLNRAFF.

The chain employs TRBV7-9 and TRBJ2-7, with a possible D match to TRBD2 (6 bases). The CDR3 length is 15 residues. V lost 1 base and J lost 1, with 11 bases in between. Looked up from germline, CDR1 is SEHNR and CDR2 is FQNEAQ (reference sequence). Here the CDR3 reads CASSLGGGTSYEQYF. The CDR3 DNA is TGTGCCAGCAGCTTAGGTGGCGGGACGTCCTACGAGCAGTACTTC.

The chain joins TRBV10-3 to TRBJ1-5; D unresolved. Germline CDR1 ENHRY, CDR2 SYGVKD. The CDR3 extends over 12 amino acids. The V and J ends lost 2 bases and 9 bases respectively, with 8 bases between them. CDR3 sequence: CAISEGGRPQHF. In DNA, the CDR3 is TGTGCCATCAGTGAGGGCGGGAGGCCCCAGCATTTT.

This chain joins TRBV5-1 and TRBJ2-6; D call uncertain. CDR3 size: 17 residues. The V gene lost 0 bases and the J gene lost 4 bases, with 14 bases spanning the gap. CDR1 and CDR2 (germline): SGHRS, YFSETQ. In nucleotides, the CDR3 is TGCGCCAGCAGCTTGGCGGTCACTAATCTGGGGGCCAACGTCCTGACTTTC. It encodes CASSLAVTNLGANVLTF.

The J gene is TRBJ2-7, the V gene TRBV12-3 or TRBV12-4; 14 bases line up with TRBD2. The CDR3 length is 13 residues. The V and J ends lost 7 bases and 12 bases, in that order; junction bases with no gene match: 8. The CDR3 spells CASTPGLAGAPYF. The CDR3, as DNA: TGTGCCAGCACCCCGGGACTAGCGGGAGCCCCGTACTTC.

This clone has ten or more counts. V and J are TRBV7-9 and TRBJ1-1, with D possibly being TRBD1 (5 bases). CDR1 and CDR2 (germline): SEHNR, FQNEAQ (reference sequence). V lost 1 base and J lost 5, with 11 bases in between. CDR3 size: 14 residues. The CDR3 DNA is TGTGCCAGCAGCTTAGGGTCAGGGTTTACTGAAGCTTTCTTT. Its translation: CASSLGSGFTEAFF.

This chain connects TRBV24-1 to TRBJ2-1, with TRBD2 matching 10 bases. The CDR3 contains 16 residues. The J segment lost 9 bases and the V segment lost 4 bases, leaving 11 bases of the junction unmatched. CDR1 is KGHDR and CDR2 is SFDVKD in the germline V gene. In nucleotides, the CDR3 is TGTGCCACCAGTGAGCCTTCTAGCGGGAGACGGGTTGAGCAGTTCTTC. Residues: CATSEPSSGRRVEQFF.

The chain links TRBV28 to TRBJ1-2; D gene ambiguous. Deletions cut 4 bases from V and 2 bases from J, with 11 bases between. The CDR3 contains 14 residues. Per germline, CDR1 MDHEN and CDR2 SYDVKM. The CDR3 DNA sequence: TGTGCCAGCAGTTCGCCATACCTAAACTATGGCTACACCTTC. Translation gives CASSSPYLNYGYTF.

This sequence joins TRBV27 and TRBJ1-4; possibly TRBD1 for D (6 bases). Germline loops: CDR1 MNHEY, CDR2 SMNVEV (reference sequence). Between the trimmed V and J ends, which lost 6 bases and 4 bases, there was a span of 12 bases. The CDR3 extends over 14 amino acids. The DNA for the CDR3 is TGTGCCAGCAGACGGACAGCACTTAATGAAAAACTGTTTTTT. Translating it yields CASRRTALNEKLFF.